This is a list of T cell receptor beta chains from one sample in a study of cytotoxic CD8 clonotypes in ibrutinib-treated CLL. Clones were sequenced by immunoSEQ multiplex PCR, and TCRdb holds only the in-frame ones, with some missing. The data hold more than 150,000 clones, with over 60% observed a single time. The material was PBMCs, obtained after 24 months of ibrutinib treatment. These receptors were obtained from a human donor with chronic lymphocytic leukemia. Each CDR3 is given without its conserved first and last residue. Fields, in order: V gene, CDR3 protein.

v_gene: TRBV6-1
CDR3aa: ASSEVDGWEAF

v_gene: TRBV10-1
CDR3aa: ASWNGQT

v_gene: TRBV4-2
CDR3aa: ASSRFDRNNEKLF

v_gene: TRBV2
CDR3aa: ASSGPGGTSIHEQF

v_gene: TRBV7-2
CDR3aa: ASSEGPPTEQY

v_gene: TRBV4-2
CDR3aa: ASSQEIEGRRGYT

v_gene: TRBV5-4
CDR3aa: ASSLVRGENTEAF

v_gene: TRBV27
CDR3aa: ASSLFGIRTEVGGEQF

v_gene: TRBV7-9
CDR3aa: ASRKTGTKETQY

v_gene: TRBV30
CDR3aa: AWRSRDTPTLEQY

v_gene: TRBV9
CDR3aa: ASSPRDLAGVSAQY

v_gene: TRBV30
CDR3aa: AWSIRDRDNEQF

v_gene: TRBV7-3
CDR3aa: ASSSKPRKTYEQY

v_gene: TRBV27
CDR3aa: ASSKDRGGYEQY

v_gene: TRBV5-1
CDR3aa: ASRVAGEDGELF

v_gene: TRBV30
CDR3aa: AWSVRDRGSLK

v_gene: TRBV4-3
CDR3aa: ASSPYGDRPHSGANVLT

v_gene: TRBV13
CDR3aa: ASSNTDTQY

v_gene: TRBV2
CDR3aa: ASNQKVSGSSYNEQF

v_gene: TRBV27
CDR3aa: ASSLTGQIVETQY

v_gene: TRBV6-1
CDR3aa: ASRWTVSGNEQF

v_gene: TRBV30
CDR3aa: AFRLRDITDTQY

v_gene: TRBV28
CDR3aa: ASSVRDRPYEQY

v_gene: TRBV5-1
CDR3aa: ASSLGAAKVMNTEAF

v_gene: TRBV7-2
CDR3aa: ASSTPQGGLYGYT

v_gene: TRBV7-2
CDR3aa: ASSQGFGLYGYT

v_gene: TRBV7-8
CDR3aa: ASSWGQKNTEAF

v_gene: TRBV7-6
CDR3aa: ASSLSGQTRETQY

v_gene: TRBV4-1
CDR3aa: ASSQVISWGQGANEQF

v_gene: TRBV18
CDR3aa: ASSPGTSGRSYNEQF

v_gene: TRBV15
CDR3aa: ATSRVKTGELF

v_gene: TRBV6-5
CDR3aa: ASSLLGGSNTEAF

v_gene: TRBV7-2
CDR3aa: ASSPAGGGSYEQY

v_gene: TRBV7-2
CDR3aa: ASSIRLAGGGEQY

v_gene: TRBV7-9
CDR3aa: ASSLTGTQNEKLF

v_gene: TRBV7-6
CDR3aa: ASSPGWTEAF

v_gene: TRBV4-1
CDR3aa: ASSPGPNTGELF

v_gene: TRBV6-5
CDR3aa: ATARGNTEAF

v_gene: TRBV5-4
CDR3aa: ASSSEVANTGELF

v_gene: TRBV29-1
CDR3aa: SVEKSNYGYT

v_gene: TRBV11-2
CDR3aa: ASSFQNRVGTEAF

v_gene: TRBV27
CDR3aa: ASTSRGGGSYEQY

v_gene: TRBV27
CDR3aa: ASSQRYGTKFYTGELF

v_gene: TRBV9
CDR3aa: ASSVRTGADEQY

v_gene: TRBV4-3
CDR3aa: ASSQVVGGPYTQY

v_gene: TRBV7-9
CDR3aa: ASSLVSHQPQH

v_gene: TRBV28
CDR3aa: ASGRGSQAAQY

v_gene: TRBV27
CDR3aa: ASSFGQGAVYGYT

v_gene: TRBV29-1
CDR3aa: SALNRGSLNTEAF

v_gene: TRBV14
CDR3aa: ASSVRSPPYNEQF

v_gene: TRBV2
CDR3aa: ASSSPSGRYEQY

v_gene: TRBV18
CDR3aa: ASSPRQGNQPQH

v_gene: TRBV9
CDR3aa: ASTQGNYGYT

v_gene: TRBV7-2
CDR3aa: ASSFGGGGYGYT

v_gene: TRBV6-5
CDR3aa: ASSYSGHIQETQY

v_gene: TRBV4-3
CDR3aa: ASSQLSGRGSYEQY

v_gene: TRBV28
CDR3aa: ASRSPQGVSEF

v_gene: TRBV5-4
CDR3aa: ASSQTDSDTQY

v_gene: TRBV18
CDR3aa: ASSPRQGENSPLH